The 28 T cell receptor beta chains below were found in one sample sequenced in a study of cytomegalovirus exposure and HLA in healthy donors. PCR was performed using 60 Vbeta and 13 Jbeta primers. Using immunoSEQ multiplex PCR, the repertoire was profiled, and TCRdb retains in-frame clones only, with some absent. The table has tens of thousands of clones, roughly 76% seen once. Sequencing used PBMCs. The source is a middle-aged woman in good health and CMV-seronegative.

This rearrangement joins TRBV5-5 to TRBJ2-7, with D hard to call. The CDR3 sequence is 12 residues long. Germline V CDR1 and CDR2: SGHKS, YYEKEE (reference sequence). Trimming took 5 bases from V and 0 from J, leaving 6 bases between them. Here the CDR3 reads CASSTSSYEQYF. The CDR3, as DNA: TGTGCCAGCAGTACCAGCTCCTACGAGCAGTACTTC.

This rearrangement joins TRBV5-5 to TRBJ2-5, with TRBD2 matching 7 bases. This CDR3 contains 16 residues. J lost 2 bases, V lost 0 bases, and 7 bases had no gene match. CDR1 and CDR2 from the germline V gene are SGHKS and YYEKEE (reference sequence). CDR3 region: CASSLVRLAGQETQYF. DNA for the CDR3: TGTGCCAGCAGCTTGGTTCGACTAGCAGGACAAGAGACCCAGTACTTC.

The V gene is TRBV28, the J gene TRBJ1-1; 9 bases align to TRBD1. Germline trimming cut 5 bases from V and 2 bases from J; bases unmatched to any gene: 3. Per germline, CDR1 MDHEN and CDR2 SYDVKM. The CDR3 sequence is 14 residues long. CDR3 sequence (DNA): TGTGCCAGCAGTCGGACAGGGGTTAACACTGAAGCTTTCTTT. It codes for CASSRTGVNTEAFF.

This chain links TRBV7-2 with TRBJ1-2; TRBD1 is a possible D gene (5 bases). CDR3 length: 17 residues. The V gene's germline CDR1 is SGHTA and CDR2 FQGNSA. V was pared by 2 bases and J by 4 bases, with 20 bases between. The CDR3 sequence: CASSLHPGRETIYGYTF. In nucleotides, the CDR3 is TGTGCCAGCAGCTTACACCCAGGCAGGGAAACTATCTATGGCTACACCTTC.

The CDR3 DNA follows: TGCGCCAGCAGCTCCCAGGGGGGAACGAACACCGGGGAGCTGTTTTTT. Its protein product is CASSSQGGTNTGELFF. The rearrangement joins TRBV5-1 to TRBJ2-2; D might be TRBD1 (7 bases). V lost 3 bases to trimming and J lost 0 bases, with 12 bases between them. CDR1 and CDR2 (germline): SGHRS, YFSETQ. This CDR3 is built from 16 residues.

The V and J genes are TRBV27 and TRBJ2-5; D uncertain. The J call is doubtful: the DNA matches TRBJ2-7 better. The CDR3 spans 12 residues. Germline V gives CDR1 MNHEY, CDR2 SMNVEV (reference sequence). CDR3 sequence reads: CASSIHSYEQYF. The CDR3 nucleotides are TGTGCCAGCAGTATCCACTCCTACGAGCAGTACTTC.

The rearrangement links TRBV5-1 to TRBJ2-5; TRBD2 might be the D (6 bases). The CDR3 totals 16 residues. Between the trimmed V and J ends, which lost 0 bases and 1 base, there was a span of 13 bases. Germline CDR1 reads SGHRS; CDR2 reads YFSETQ. The CDR3 spells CASSLGIGGTQETQYF. The CDR3 nucleotides read TGCGCCAGCAGCTTGGGGATTGGCGGGACCCAAGAGACCCAGTACTTC.

The chain is built from TRBV30 and TRBJ1-6; possibly TRBD1 for D (5 bases). Germline V gene data show CDR1 as GTSNPN and CDR2 as SVGIG (reference sequence). The CDR3 has 16 amino acids. Trimming cost V 2 bases and J 5 bases, with 16 bases left between them. The CDR3 reads CAWSQTGGWHNSPLHF. CDR3 DNA sequence: TGTGCCTGGAGTCAGACTGGGGGGTGGCATAATTCACCCCTCCACTTT.

The chain couples TRBV7-2 to TRBJ2-7; 10 bases line up with TRBD1. V trimming: 5 bases; J trimming: 3 bases; junction bases outside the gene matches: 4. The length of the CDR3 is 14 residues. Germline lookup yields CDR1 SGHTA and CDR2 FQGNSA. CDR3 bases: TGTGCCAGCAGCCGACAGGGGGCTGACTACGAGCAGTACTTC. This codes for CASSRQGADYEQYF. Drawing the rest from reference TRBV7-2 and TRBJ2-7, the complete variable domain is GAGVSQSPSNKVTEKGKDVELRCDPISGHTALYWYRQSLGQGLEFLIYFQGNSAPDKSGLPSDRFSAERTGGSVSTLTIQRTQQEDSAVYLCASSRQGADYEQYFGPGTRLTVT.

V gene TRBV7-2 combines with J gene TRBJ2-1, with 9 bases aligning to TRBD2. After removal of 4 bases from V and 7 bases from J, the junction contained 8 bases not matched to a gene. Germline CDR1 and CDR2: SGHTA and FQGNSA. The CDR3 runs to 15 residues. CDR3 in amino acids: CASSSPRGGRNEQFF. CDR3 in DNA: TGTGCCAGCAGCTCCCCGCGGGGGGGCCGGAATGAGCAGTTCTTC.

The V and J genes are TRBV5-8 and TRBJ2-1, with TRBD2 identical over 7 bases. With V trimmed by 2 bases and J by 2 bases, 4 bases remained unmatched. There are 15 residues in the CDR3. Germline CDR1 SGHTS, CDR2 YDEGEE. CDR3 amino acids: CASSFGGGPYNEQFF. The DNA for the CDR3 is TGTGCCAGCAGCTTCGGGGGAGGGCCCTACAATGAGCAGTTCTTC.

This chain connects TRBV19 to TRBJ2-4; TRBD2 matches at 8 bases. Per germline, CDR1 LNHDA and CDR2 SQIVND (reference sequence). This CDR3 contains 14 residues. With 2 bases clipped from V and 4 bases from J, the junction kept 1 base outside the gene matches. CDR3 sequence (DNA): TGTGCCAGTAGTATACGGGAGGGGAAAAACATTCAGTACTTC. It is translated as CASSIREGKNIQYF.

This clone has more than one count but fewer than ten. The gene calls are TRBV28 and TRBJ2-5, with 9 bases lining up with TRBD2. This CDR3 spans 20 amino acids. After removal of 1 base from V and 0 bases from J, the junction contained 15 bases not matched to a gene. The germline CDR1 and CDR2 sequences are MDHEN and SYDVKM. CDR3 sequence: CASSLSVTSGTTPYQETQYF. The CDR3 DNA sequence: TGTGCCAGCAGTTTATCAGTGACTAGCGGTACTACACCGTACCAAGAGACCCAGTACTTC.

The gene calls are TRBV5-1 and TRBJ2-3; D gene ambiguous. Germline CDR1 SGHRS, CDR2 YFSETQ. V was pared by 4 bases and J by 5 bases, with 14 bases between. The CDR3 length is 14 residues. CDR3 nucleotide sequence: TGCGCCAGCAGCCTAGGTCGAGTGGGAGATACGCAGTATTTT. It codes for CASSLGRVGDTQYF.

The CDR3 sequence: CAWSVGGGSYGYTF. DNA for the CDR3: TGTGCCTGGAGTGTTGGGGGCGGGTCGTATGGCTACACCTTC. The V call is TRBV30, the J call TRBJ1-2, with D possibly being TRBD1 (6 bases). The CDR3 is made up of 14 amino acids. Trimming pared 0 bases from V and 5 bases from J, leaving 13 bases between. The germline CDR1 and CDR2 sequences are GTSNPN and SVGIG (reference sequence). The full variable domain, with the rest looked up from reference TRBV30 and TRBJ1-2, is SQTIHQWPATLVQPVGSPLSLECTVEGTSNPNLYWYRQAAGRGLQLLFYSVGIGQISSEVPQNLSASRPQDRQFILSSKKLLLSDSGFYLCAWSVGGGSYGYTFGSGTRLTVV.

V is TRBV7-6 and J is TRBJ1-1; D remains ambiguous. The CDR3 is 13 amino acids. The germline CDR1 and CDR2 sequences are SGHVS and FNYEAQ. Trimming left V 0 bases short and J 4 bases short, with 6 bases between. The CDR3 DNA reads TGTGCCAGCAGCTTAGCCCACTCCACTGAAGCTTTCTTT. It translates to CASSLAHSTEAFF.

Of note for this clone: The junction departs from germline at one end; a sequencing error may be responsible. The rearrangement links TRBV7-2 to TRBJ2-5, with D possibly matching TRBD2 (7 bases). The J call is uncertain, as TRBJ2-7 better fits the DNA end. CDR3 length: 14 amino acids. Germline V CDR1 and CDR2: SGHTA, FQGNSA. The CDR3 DNA reads TGTGCCAGCACCTTAACTCAGGGGAGGGCCGAGCAGTACTTC. This gives the protein CASTLTQGRAEQYF.

V and J are TRBV30 and TRBJ2-7; TRBD1 matches 7 bases. Trimming cost V 1 base and J 1 base; bases outside gene matches: 1. CDR1 is GTSNPN and CDR2 is SVGIG in the germline V gene (reference sequence). This CDR3 has 13 amino acids. The CDR3 here is CAWSGTGSYEQYF. The CDR3 nucleotides are TGTGCCTGGAGTGGGACAGGATCCTACGAGCAGTACTTC.

This clone came up once. This chain links TRBV19 with TRBJ1-4; D is perhaps TRBD1 (5 bases). V was shortened by 5 bases and J by 3 bases, with 13 bases between the two germline ends. Germline V gives CDR1 LNHDA, CDR2 SQIVND (reference sequence). The CDR3 runs to 15 residues. This CDR3 is CASSPSGIPNEKLFF. Written as DNA, the CDR3 is TGTGCCAGTAGTCCGTCAGGGATCCCTAATGAAAAACTGTTTTTT. Drawing the rest from reference TRBV19 and TRBJ1-4, the complete variable domain is DGGITQSPKYLFRKEGQNVTLSCEQNLNHDAMYWYRQDPGQGLRLIYYSQIVNDFQKGDIAEGYSVSREKKESFPLTVTSAQKNPTAFYLCASSPSGIPNEKLFFGSGTQLSVL.

The CDR3, as DNA: TGTGCCAGTAGTTCCTCAGAATCCCCTTCTTCACCCCTCCACTTT. Translation: CASSSSESPSSPLHF. The chain carries TRBV19 and TRBJ1-6, with D unclear. The CDR3 is 15 amino acids. Germline V gives CDR1 LNHDA, CDR2 SQIVND (reference sequence). Deletions cut 5 bases from V and 9 bases from J, with 17 bases between.

The V call is TRBV5-4, the J call TRBJ2-4; 8 nucleotides line up with TRBD2. V lost 0 bases, J lost 4 bases, and 3 bases stayed unmatched. The CDR3 covers 15 residues. Germline CDR1 SGHNT, CDR2 YYREEE (reference sequence). DNA of the CDR3: TGTGCCAGCAGCTTGGGGACTAGCAAAAAAAACATTCAGTACTTC. This gives the protein CASSLGTSKKNIQYF.

This clone came up a few times. The chain employs TRBV7-3 and TRBJ1-1, with D possibly TRBD1 on 5 matching bases. CDR3 length: 13 residues. V lost 5 bases to trimming and J lost 4 bases, with 11 bases between them. CDR1 and CDR2 (germline): SGHTA, FQGTGA. The DNA of the CDR3 is TGTGCCAGCAGCACCAGGGTCGGCACTGAAGCTTTCTTT. Protein: CASSTRVGTEAFF.

This clone appeared a few times. The chain employs TRBV27 and TRBJ1-5; no clear D. Germline CDR1 MNHEY, CDR2 SMNVEV (reference sequence). With 3 bases removed from V and 2 bases from J, the gap between germline ends came to 11 bases. CDR3 size: 15 residues. The CDR3 DNA reads TGTGCCAGCAGTTTTCAAGGAGTCGGCAATCAGCCCCAGCATTTT. It yields the protein CASSFQGVGNQPQHF.

The chain joins TRBV25-1 to TRBJ1-4; D is perhaps TRBD1 (6 bases). V was shortened by 5 bases and J by 4 bases, with 14 bases between the two germline ends. The CDR3 runs to 15 residues. Germline CDR1 MGHDK, CDR2 SYGVNS. CDR3 coding DNA: TGTGCCAGCAGTAACACGGGACAAATTAATGAAAAACTGTTTTTT. Its protein is CASSNTGQINEKLFF.

This clone has more than one count but fewer than ten. The chain has TRBV9 and TRBJ2-1; 10 bases map to TRBD2. J gave up 0 bases and V 3 bases, and 3 bases lay outside the gene matches. The CDR3 extends over 16 amino acids. Germline CDR1 and CDR2: SGDLS and YYNGEE. The CDR3 region has the DNA TGTGCCAGCAGCGATCCTAGCGGGGGCTCCTACAATGAGCAGTTCTTC. Its translation is CASSDPSGGSYNEQFF.

CDR3 nucleotide sequence: TGTGGGTGGACAGACACCGGGGAGCTGTTTTTT. Its translation is CGWTDTGELFF. V usage is TRBV2 and J usage is TRBJ2-2; a possible D gene is TRBD1 (6 bases). The length of the CDR3 is 11 residues. Germline CDR1 reads SNHLY; CDR2 reads FYNNEI.

This clone was picked up a small number of times. The V gene is TRBV6-5, the J gene TRBJ2-7; TRBD1 is a possible D gene (6 bases). This CDR3 is 15 amino acids long. Germline values: CDR1 MNHEY, CDR2 SVGAGI. V was clipped by 2 bases and J by 4 bases, with 15 bases between them. The DNA for the CDR3 is TGTGCCAGCAGTTACCTTCCAGGGGTGAGATACGAGCAGTACTTC. Protein: CASSYLPGVRYEQYF.

As concerns this clone: At one boundary the junction diverges from the germline segment, which might be a read error. This sequence joins TRBV7-9 and TRBJ1-5; the match to TRBD1 covers 8 bases. In germline, CDR1 is SEHNR, CDR2 FQNEAQ (reference sequence). CDR3 length: 15 amino acids. Here the CDR3 DNA reads TGTTCCAGCAGCTTGGACAGGGAGGTTCGGCAGCCCCAGCATTTT. This encodes CSSSLDREVRQPQHF.